The present T cell receptor (beta chain) was sequenced within a study of blood T cell repertoires in COVID-19. The wider study: Specimens from acute and convalescent COVID-19 originated in the United States, Italy and Spain. T cells, B-cell-depleted T cells, or PBMCs provided the cDNA or gDNA that served as material.

The CDR3 has 18 residues. Germline loops: CDR1 SGHNT, CDR2 YENEEA. V was trimmed by 1 base and J by 3 bases, leaving 18 bases between them. Recruited during active infection, patients (from Seattle) were subsequently followed longitudinally. Per the authors' pipeline: Reference gene primer amplification gave nucleated cell count estimates. Sequencing was performed with immunoSEQ multiplex PCR; in TCRdb, only in-frame clones are kept and a portion is missing. Clonal size and the V and J genes are those of that table, whereas D and trimming came from the DNA. The data show 380,000 or so clones, 75% to 90% seen once.

Sequenced input: peripheral blood. This receptor was obtained from a woman aged 60-75 years with COVID-19, enrolled during active disease. The chain employs TRBV11-3 and TRBJ1-4; possibly TRBD1 for D (6 bases). CDR3 sequence (DNA): TGTGCCAGCAGCTTAGCCCTTTTAGGACAGTCGGCTAATGAAAAACTGTTTTTT. Protein product: CASSLALLGQSANEKLFF. Complete variable domain (other parts from reference TRBV11-3 and TRBJ1-4): EAGVVQSPRYKIIEKKQPVAFWCNPISGHNTLYWYLQNLGQGPELLIRYENEEAVDDSQLPKDRFSAERLKGVDSTLKIQPAELGDSAVYLCASSLALLGQSANEKLFFGSGTQLSVL.